The source of this T cell receptor beta chain is a study of T cells in Graves' hyperthyroidism and ophthalmopathy. Study results and limitations: Separation of ophthalmopathy from stable hyperthyroidism was achieved by a 13 V-J model.

Clinical symptoms, serum thyroxine, TRAb, thyroid ultrasound and orbital computed tomography established diagnosis. Cells are PBMCs isolated from roughly 9.2 ml of fresh blood. This CDR3 is built from 17 residues. Germline V gives CDR1 SEHNR, CDR2 FQNEAQ (reference sequence). V was pared by 3 bases and J by 3 bases, with 11 bases of the junction left unmatched. The sample holds many counts of this clonotype. Antigen: not known. Authors of the study amplified TCR beta CDR3 regions from RNA transcripts. During a first-round RT-PCR of the TCR CDR3, the HTBI primer set was used. TCRdb independently ran MiXCR on the multiplex PCR reads; one entry per CDR3 protein. The data show around 300,000 distinct CDR3 sequences, with roughly 13% seen just once and under 8% held by the top ten.

The TCR sequence derives from a woman in her 40s with Graves' hyperthyroidism. This chain links TRBV7-9 with TRBJ2-3; 8 positions agree with TRBD2. The sequenced material came from blood. The CDR3 loop is CASSFYLRSGRTDTQYF. CDR3 DNA sequence: TGTGCCAGCAGCTTCTACCTGAGGAGCGGGAGAACAGATACGCAGTATTTT.